This T cell receptor beta chain appears in the sequencing data of a study of blood T cell repertoires in COVID-19. Study-wide context: T cells, B-cell-depleted T cells, or PBMCs supplied cDNA or gDNA.

Assay: immunoSEQ multiplex PCR; the TCRdb copy retains only in-frame clones and omits some. The table records 400,000 to 550,000 clones, 87% of them present only once. This CDR3 contains 14 residues. The germline gives CDR1 LNHDA, CDR2 SQIVND (reference sequence). The ends were cut back, 8 bases at V and 2 bases at J, with 15 bases in the middle. Participant age was roughly 18 to 90 years, and participants resided in fewer than 25 US areas. In assigning cohorts, the study relied on participant-reported clinical history. The chain employs TRBV19 and TRBJ1-2, with D maybe TRBD1 (6 bases). The receptor was isolated from a woman younger than 35 with acute COVID-19. What was sequenced was PBMCs or T cells enriched from blood (not recorded which). The CDR3 DNA follows: TGTGCCAGTGCCCGGGGAGGGGGGAACTATGGCTACACCTTC. Its translation is CASARGGGNYGYTF.